These T cell receptor beta chains were read from a single sample in a study of post-analysis software for immune sequencing data. TCRdb independently ran MiXCR on the PCR reads; one entry per CDR3 protein. The sample contains approximately 730,000 distinct CDR3 sequences, 35% to 55% of which appear only once. Sample: blood. The receptors originated from a girl between 5 and 17 years old with multiple sclerosis. The CDR3 runs from the conserved cysteine through the conserved F or W. Each record gives: V gene, clone size, D gene, J gene, CDR3 DNA, CDR3 protein. A D gene is named only where the DNA matches it firmly. A row's size may be missing; if present it is once, few, many or a size class.

>TRBV29-1|-|-|TRBJ1-4
TGCAGCGTTGAATATGGGTCTGGAAAACTGTTTTTT
CSVEYGSGKLFF
>TRBV29-1|few|TRBD2|TRBJ2-1
TGCAGCGTTCCTAAGCGGGGCTCCTACAATGAGCAGTTCTTC
CSVPKRGSYNEQFF
>TRBV4-1|-|-|TRBJ2-1
TGCGCCAGCAGCCAAGACAACGCCCATCCCGGTGAGCAGTTCTTC
CASSQDNAHPGEQFF
>TRBV9|-|-|TRBJ2-3
TGTGCCAGCAGCGGGCGTACGCAGTATTTT
CASSGRTQYF
>TRBV12-3/TRBV12-4|few|-|TRBJ2-7
TGTGCCAGCACCCGGGACCACTACGAGCAGTACTTC
CASTRDHYEQYF
>TRBV12-3/TRBV12-4|few|TRBD1|TRBJ2-1
TGTGCCAGCAGTTTTCCGGGACAGTACAATGAGCAGTTCTTC
CASSFPGQYNEQFF
>TRBV7-2|few|TRBD2|TRBJ2-7
TGTGCCAGCAGCTTAGCCCGGGGTAGCGGGAGGCTGAAGGGTCCCTCCTACGAGCAGTACTTC
CASSLARGSGRLKGPSYEQYF
>TRBV21-1|-|-|TRBJ2-7
TGTGCCAGCAGCAAAGGGACAGGGCTTATTTACGAGCAGTACTTC
CASSKGTGLIYEQYF
>TRBV10-1|-|-|TRBJ2-2
TGCGCCAGCAGCCCCGTGCGGTTGATACAAAACACCGGGGAGCTGTTTTTT
CASSPVRLIQNTGELFF
>TRBV29-1|-|-|TRBJ1-2
TGCAGCGGAGGACTGGTGGATGGCTACACCTTC
CSGGLVDGYTF
>TRBV7-9|-|-|TRBJ1-5
TGTGCCAGCAGCTTAATAAGGTTCAATCAGCCCCAGCATTTT
CASSLIRFNQPQHF
>TRBV7-9|-|-|TRBJ2-7
TGTGCCAGCGGGCAGGCGATGGTCGAGCAGTACTTC
CASGQAMVEQYF
>TRBV14|-|TRBD1|TRBJ2-7
TGTGCCAGCAGCCAAGATGGGACAGAGAGTTACGAGCAGTACTTC
CASSQDGTESYEQYF
>TRBV10-3|few|-|TRBJ2-7
TGTGCCATCGGCTCCTACGAGCAGTACTTC
CAIGSYEQYF
>TRBV7-9|few|-|TRBJ1-4
TGTGCCAGCAGCGAGCGATCAACTAATGAAAAACTGTTTTTT
CASSERSTNEKLFF
>TRBV6-6|-|-|TRBJ1-5
TGTGCCAGCTACAACAGGGATTTGAGTCAGCCCCAGCATTTT
CASYNRDLSQPQHF
>TRBV6-1|few|-|TRBJ2-5
TGTGCCGCGAAAGGGTCCGGACGGGAGACCCAGTACTTC
CAAKGSGRETQYF
>TRBV27|-|-|TRBJ2-7
TGTGCCAGCAGTTTCATCTTAGCCGAGCAGTACTTC
CASSFILAEQYF
>TRBV11-2|-|-|TRBJ2-7
TGTGCCAGCAGCTACAACCGGGACAACTACGAGCAGTACTTC
CASSYNRDNYEQYF
>TRBV5-5|few|TRBD2|TRBJ2-1
TGTGCCAGCTTCGATGGACTAGCGGGGAGGGGACAGTTCTTC
CASFDGLAGRGQFF
>TRBV12-5|-|-|TRBJ1-2
TGTGCTAGTGGCCTAAAATCGGGCAGGATAATCTATGGCTACACCTTC
CASGLKSGRIIYGYTF
>TRBV28|-|-|TRBJ2-2
TGTGCCAGCAGAGCCAATCTTTTGGGGCACGGGGAGCTGTTTTTT
CASRANLLGHGELFF
>TRBV5-1|many|TRBD1|TRBJ2-7
TGCGCCAGCAGCTGGGGACAGGGCGAGCAGTACTTC
CASSWGQGEQYF
>TRBV7-9|few|-|TRBJ2-3
TGTGCCAGCAGCCCACTGGTCCGGCCAGGCACAGATACGCAGTATTTT
CASSPLVRPGTDTQYF
>TRBV20-1|-|TRBD1|TRBJ1-5
TGCAGTGCTGTAAGGGGAGGACAGGGTAGCAATCAGCCCCAGCATTTT
CSAVRGGQGSNQPQHF
>TRBV11-3|few|-|TRBJ2-1
TGTGCCAGCAGCTTAAGGCCGGTGCCAAACAATGAGCAGTTCTTC
CASSLRPVPNNEQFF
>TRBV15|few|TRBD2|TRBJ2-1
TGTGCCACCAGCAGTGTCCCCGAGACTAGCCTAGATGAGCAGTTCTTC
CATSSVPETSLDEQFF
>TRBV29-1|-|-|TRBJ2-5
TGCAGCGTTGGTAATCAGGGGGAGACCCAGTACTTC
CSVGNQGETQYF
>TRBV2|-|-|TRBJ2-7
TGTGCCAGCAGGGGGCAGCCTCGACTCTACGAGCAGTACTTC
CASRGQPRLYEQYF
>TRBV20-1|few|TRBD1|TRBJ1-2
TGCAGTGCTGACCGGGGACAGGGAGGAGGCTACACCTTC
CSADRGQGGGYTF
>TRBV9|-|TRBD2|TRBJ2-5
TGTGCCAGCAGCCCGCCTAGCGGAAGCCAAGAGACCCAGTACTTC
CASSPPSGSQETQYF
>TRBV25-1|few|-|TRBJ2-3
TGTGCCAGCAGTCAAGGGGGGAGGGCAGATACGCAGTATTTT
CASSQGGRADTQYF
>TRBV6-5|few|-|TRBJ2-3
TGTGCCAGCAGTTTAGCTCTATACACAGATACGCAGTATTTT
CASSLALYTDTQYF
>TRBV7-2|few|-|TRBJ1-2
TGTGCCAGCAGCTTAGCGAAGGGAGATAACTATGGCTACACCTTC
CASSLAKGDNYGYTF
>TRBV12-3/TRBV12-4|many|TRBD2|TRBJ2-3
TGTGCCAGCACCCCACGGGCTAGCGGAGGGTTCCTCACAGATACGCAGTATTTT
CASTPRASGGFLTDTQYF
>TRBV19|-|-|TRBJ1-2
TGTGCCAGTACTATGGGGTTGAGAGGCTACACCTTC
CASTMGLRGYTF
>TRBV9|few|-|TRBJ1-4
TGTGCCAGCAGCGTAGGGGCAGGGAGAGAAAAACTGTTTTTT
CASSVGAGREKLFF
>TRBV20-1|-|TRBD1|TRBJ1-6
TGCAGTGCTAGCCGGCCGGGACAGGGCAATGCGCCCCTCCACTTT
CSASRPGQGNAPLHF
>TRBV5-1|-|-|TRBJ2-1
TGCGCCAGCAACCCCGACAGTTCCTACAATGAGCAGTTCTTC
CASNPDSSYNEQFF
>TRBV20-1|-|-|TRBJ2-1
TGCAGTGCCATGGGGGGCAGGGCAGACAATGAGCAGTTCTTC
CSAMGGRADNEQFF
>TRBV5-6|-|TRBD1|TRBJ2-1
TGTGCCAGCAGCTTACAGGACAGGGCTTACAATGAGCAGTTCTTC
CASSLQDRAYNEQFF
>TRBV4-1|-|TRBD1|TRBJ2-1
TGCGCCAGCAGACCGACAGGGGTAGGGGGTGAGCAGTTCTTC
CASRPTGVGGEQFF
>TRBV20-1|-|TRBD2|TRBJ2-7
TGCAGCGCCCCCTCTGCGGGAGTAGGTGAGCAGTACTTC
CSAPSAGVGEQYF
>TRBV6-5|few|TRBD1|TRBJ2-4
TGTGCCAGCAGTTTATCAGGGGGTCAGGGCCACATTCAGTACTTC
CASSLSGGQGHIQYF
>TRBV15|few|TRBD2|TRBJ2-3
TGTGCCACCAGCAGGACTAGCGGGTTAAGGGCAGATACGCAGTATTTT
CATSRTSGLRADTQYF
>TRBV5-1|-|TRBD2|TRBJ2-1
TGCGCCAGCAGACATGAGCGGGAGAGCTTCTCCTACAATGAGCAGTTCTTC
CASRHERESFSYNEQFF
>TRBV18|few|-|TRBJ1-2
TGTGCCAGCTCGCAGAAGACGGAGGGCAATGGCTACACCTTC
CASSQKTEGNGYTF
>TRBV7-9|-|TRBD2|TRBJ2-7
TGTGCCAGCAGCTCACTAGCGGGAGGGGACTACGAGCAGTACTTC
CASSSLAGGDYEQYF
>TRBV5-6|-|-|TRBJ2-7
TGTGCCAGCAGTCTCGCAAGTTCACCCTACGAGCAGTACTTC
CASSLASSPYEQYF
>TRBV10-3|few|-|TRBJ2-7
TGTGCCATCAGCCAGGGCGGGTCCTACGAGCAGTACTTC
CAISQGGSYEQYF
>TRBV6-2/TRBV6-3|few|-|TRBJ2-7
TGTGCCAGCAGTACCGGAGCTCTGGGGGAGCAGTACTTC
CASSTGALGEQYF
>TRBV6-5|-|-|TRBJ2-7
TGTGCCAGCAGTTACTCGGATATGGCCTACGAGCAGTACTTC
CASSYSDMAYEQYF
>TRBV9|-|-|TRBJ2-2
TGTGCCAGCAGCGTAGAGGGGACCGGGGAGCTGTTTTTT
CASSVEGTGELFF
>TRBV18|few|TRBD2|TRBJ2-1
TGTGCCAGCTCACGGACCGAGCCGGGACTAGCGGGAGGGAATGAGCAGTTCTTC
CASSRTEPGLAGGNEQFF
>TRBV2|-|-|TRBJ1-2
TGTGCCAGCAGTGAAGTGCCCGCAAACTATGGCTACACCTTC
CASSEVPANYGYTF
>TRBV3-1|-|TRBD2|TRBJ2-5
TGTGCCAGCAGCCAAGACGCGGGGACTACTATCCAAGAGACCCAGTACTTC
CASSQDAGTTIQETQYF
>TRBV5-5|-|-|TRBJ1-2
TGTGCCAGCACCAACAGGGACTATGGCTACACCTTC
CASTNRDYGYTF
>TRBV15|few|-|TRBJ2-3
TGTGCCACCAGCAGAGAGGGGGCTAGCACAGATACGCAGTATTTT
CATSREGASTDTQYF